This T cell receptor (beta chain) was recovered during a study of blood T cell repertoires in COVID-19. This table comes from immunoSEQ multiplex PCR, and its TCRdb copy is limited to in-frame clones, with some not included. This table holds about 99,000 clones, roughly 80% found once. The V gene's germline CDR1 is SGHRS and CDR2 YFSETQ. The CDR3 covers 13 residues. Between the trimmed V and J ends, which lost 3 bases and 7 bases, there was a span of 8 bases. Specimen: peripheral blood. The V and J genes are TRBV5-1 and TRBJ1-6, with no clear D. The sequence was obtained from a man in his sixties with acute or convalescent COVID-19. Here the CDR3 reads CASSYGENSPLHF. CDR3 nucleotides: TGCGCCAGCAGCTACGGAGAGAATTCACCCCTCCACTTT. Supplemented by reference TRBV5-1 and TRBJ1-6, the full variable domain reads KAGVTQTPRYLIKTRGQQVTLSCSPISGHRSVSWYQQTPGQGLQFLFEYFSETQRNKGNFPGRFSGRQFSNSRSEMNVSTLELGDSALYLCASSYGENSPLHFGNGTRLTVT.